These 30 T cell receptor beta chains share one sample of origin, sequenced in a study of naive and memory T cell subsets. Study-level results: Possibly reflecting memory cells re-expressing CD45RA, a few larger clonotypes occurred in naive repertoires, especially CD8.

Their antigens remain unidentified. Both TRBC1 and TRBC2 were covered by a beta constant-region primer of two equimolar oligonucleotides. Ligated cDNA was amplified by four rounds of PCR with nested alpha and beta constant-region primers and SP2. In TCRdb, the UMI-ligation and nested PCR reads were re-called with MiXCR into one record per CDR3 protein. Of approximately 140,000 distinct CDR3 sequences listed, approximately 24% were seen once; the top ten hold 0.11%. The sequenced sample consisted of naive CD4+ T cells from blood. Source of these receptors: a human donor in good health.

V gene TRBV12-3 or TRBV12-4 combines with J gene TRBJ2-5, with D unclear. The CDR3 covers 14 residues. V was clipped by 8 bases and J by 7 bases, with 20 bases between them. This CDR3 is CASSPFRTVGTQYF. The CDR3 nucleotides read TGTGCCAGCTCCCCTTTTAGGACGGTGGGGACCCAGTACTTC.

This sequence joins TRBV3-1 and TRBJ2-7; TRBD2 aligns across 11 bases. J lost 7 bases, V lost 2 bases, and 7 bases had no gene match. Germline-derived CDR1 and CDR2 are LGHDT and YNNKEL (reference sequence). The CDR3 extends over 15 amino acids. In DNA form, the CDR3 reads TGTGCCAGCAGCCAAACCCTAGCGGGAGGAATGGAGCAGTACTTC. Translation: CASSQTLAGGMEQYF.

This clonotype was seen repeatedly, ten times or more. The chain carries TRBV6-5 and TRBJ2-7; no definite D call. This CDR3 is built from 14 residues. Trimming removed 4 bases from V and 0 bases from J, with 10 bases in between. Germline V gene lookup returns CDR1 MNHEY and CDR2 SVGAGI. The CDR3 nucleotides are TGTGCCAGCAGTTCCACCAGAAGCTCCTACGAGCAGTACTTC. Protein sequence: CASSSTRSSYEQYF.

This chain uses TRBV11-2 with TRBJ1-2; 8 positions agree with TRBD1. The V and J ends lost 5 bases and 8 bases, in that order; junction bases with no gene match: 13. The CDR3 consists of 15 residues. Germline V gene sequence: CDR1 SGHAT, CDR2 FQNNGV. In DNA form, the CDR3 reads TGTGCCAGCAGCGACCCGCCAGGGGGCTATTGGGGCTACACCTTC. Its translation is CASSDPPGGYWGYTF.

The CDR3 region has the DNA TGTGCCAGCTCACCACCGGGCACCCGTCGAACCTACGAGCAGTACTTC. This encodes CASSPPGTRRTYEQYF. The V call is TRBV18, the J call TRBJ2-7; no reliable D call. Germline assignment: CDR1 KGHSH and CDR2 LQKENI. This CDR3 region has 16 residues. Trimming cost V 0 bases and J 2 bases, with 14 bases left between them. Full variable domain (rest looked up from reference TRBV18 and TRBJ2-7): NAGVMQNPRHLVRRRGQEARLRCSPMKGHSHVYWYRQLPEEGLKFMVYLQKENIIDESGMPKERFSAEFPKEGPSILRIQQVVRGDSAAYFCASSPPGTRRTYEQYFGPGTRLTVT.

This clonotype was found a few times. J is TRBJ2-7 and V is TRBV28; D might be TRBD1 (6 bases). V lost 6 bases and J 5 bases, leaving 14 bases between the germline ends. Germline loops: CDR1 MDHEN, CDR2 SYDVKM. The CDR3 has 13 residues. The CDR3 loop is CASSPRGGHEQYF. In DNA form, the CDR3 reads TGTGCCAGCAGCCCACGAGGGGGACACGAGCAGTACTTC.

The gene calls are TRBV6-6 and TRBJ2-5; TRBD2 might be the D (7 bases). V was trimmed by 5 bases and J by 5 bases, leaving 12 bases between them. The CDR3 runs to 13 residues. Germline-derived CDR1 and CDR2 are MNHNY and SVGAGI (reference sequence). CDR3 sequence: CASSLRGRETQYF. CDR3 in DNA: TGTGCCAGCAGTCTGCGGGGGCGGGAGACCCAGTACTTC.

This clonotype has just a few counts. V gene TRBV6-6 combines with J gene TRBJ2-4; D remains ambiguous. The CDR3 has 12 residues. Trimming removed 2 bases from V and 9 bases from J, with 8 bases in between. Germline V gene data show CDR1 as MNHNY and CDR2 as SVGAGI (reference sequence). The chain's CDR3 is CASSYARPIQYF. The CDR3 DNA sequence: TGTGCCAGCAGTTACGCGCGGCCCATTCAGTACTTC.

This clonotype was recorded a few times. The chain carries TRBV7-9 and TRBJ2-7, with 9 bases matching TRBD2. With 5 bases clipped from V and 2 bases from J, the junction kept 10 bases outside the gene matches. This CDR3 has 16 residues. Germline V lookup: CDR1 SEHNR, CDR2 FQNEAQ (reference sequence). In nucleotides, the CDR3 is TGTGCCAGCAGCCGCCGAGCTAGCGGGATTACCTACGAGCAGTACTTC. It encodes CASSRRASGITYEQYF.

The chain has TRBV20-1 and TRBJ2-1, with 9 positions matching TRBD1. The ends lost 6 bases at V and 8 bases at J; junction bases unmatched: 14. Germline V gene sequence: CDR1 DFQATT, CDR2 SNEGSKA (reference sequence). CDR3 length: 15 amino acids. CDR3 region: CSAESHRGRIDEQFF. The DNA of the CDR3 is TGCAGTGCAGAATCTCACAGGGGGCGGATCGATGAGCAGTTCTTC.

This clonotype was seen ten or more times. The gene calls are TRBV7-9 and TRBJ2-7; D remains ambiguous. Trimming shortened V by 6 bases and J by 2 bases, and 11 bases separated the two germline ends. The germline gives CDR1 SEHNR, CDR2 FQNEAQ (reference sequence). The CDR3 spans 13 residues. The CDR3 DNA follows: TGTGCCAGCAGTCCCTCTGGGCCCTACGAGCAGTACTTC. The encoded protein is CASSPSGPYEQYF.

CDR3 sequence reads: CASSLSGSSYEQFF. The DNA of the CDR3 is TGCGCCAGCAGCTTGAGCGGGAGTTCTTATGAGCAGTTCTTC. V is TRBV5-1 and J is TRBJ2-1, with 8 bases fitting TRBD2. J was trimmed by 8 bases and V by 1 base; bases with no gene match: 5. CDR3 size: 14 residues. Germline assignment: CDR1 SGHRS and CDR2 YFSETQ.

This clonotype was observed a handful of times. The genes are TRBV18 and TRBJ2-2; D is uncertain. Germline V CDR1 and CDR2: KGHSH, LQKENI. V lost 3 bases and J 2 bases, leaving 22 bases between the germline ends. The CDR3 has 19 residues. In DNA, the CDR3 is TGTGCCAGCTCACCCCTCAGGCTCGGCGTCGGGCGTAACACCGGGGAGCTGTTTTTT. This sequence encodes CASSPLRLGVGRNTGELFF.

This clonotype showed up just a few times. This rearrangement joins TRBV6-5 to TRBJ1-2, with D possibly matching TRBD1 (6 bases). V shed 5 bases and J shed 4 bases, with 17 bases lying between them. CDR3 length: 15 amino acids. CDR1 and CDR2 from the germline V gene are MNHEY and SVGAGI. The CDR3 sequence is CASSPHGRGVYGYTF. DNA of the CDR3: TGTGCCAGCAGTCCACATGGCAGGGGAGTCTATGGCTACACCTTC.

This clonotype was seen many times. J is TRBJ2-4 and V is TRBV6-6; 8 bases map to TRBD1. Germline CDR1 and CDR2: MNHNY and SVGAGI (reference sequence). J was trimmed by 7 bases and V by 5 bases; bases with no gene match: 4. The CDR3 is made up of 13 amino acids. The CDR3 region has the DNA TGTGCCAGCAGTAAAACAGGGGGGAACATTCAGTACTTC. It codes for CASSKTGGNIQYF.

The chain joins TRBV4-3 to TRBJ2-7, with a possible D match to TRBD1 (6 bases). V was cut by 1 base and J by 5 bases, with 9 bases left in between. The CDR3 has 13 amino acids. Germline V gene sequence: CDR1 LGHNA, CDR2 YSLEER. The CDR3 DNA reads as TGCGCCAGCAGCCAAGTAGAGGGGGACGAGCAGTACTTC. Translating gives CASSQVEGDEQYF.

This clonotype was detected a few times. The chain joins TRBV10-3 to TRBJ2-7; 10 bases line up with TRBD2. The V gene's germline CDR1 is ENHRY and CDR2 SYGVKD. J was trimmed by 2 bases and V by 5 bases; bases with no gene match: 3. This CDR3 spans 14 amino acids. The CDR3 loop is CAISSSGSTYEQYF. For the CDR3, the DNA is TGTGCCATCAGTTCTAGCGGGAGTACCTACGAGCAGTACTTC.

This clonotype was counted only a few times. The chain is built from TRBV5-1 and TRBJ2-1, with TRBD2 matching over 9 bases. This CDR3 is 15 amino acids long. V shed 2 bases, J shed 5 bases, and the junction held 5 bases outside the gene matches. Germline V lookup: CDR1 SGHRS, CDR2 YFSETQ. Here the CDR3 reads CASSFGLAGNNEQFF. CDR3 DNA sequence: TGCGCCAGCAGCTTTGGCCTAGCGGGAAACAATGAGCAGTTCTTC.

V usage is TRBV19 and J usage is TRBJ2-1; TRBD2 might be the D (5 bases). CDR3 length: 14 residues. Trimming shortened V by 1 base and J by 7 bases, and 11 bases separated the two germline ends. CDR1 is LNHDA and CDR2 is SQIVND in the germline V gene (reference sequence). The CDR3 region is CASSIVPGSNEQFF. CDR3 coding DNA: TGTGCCAGTAGTATAGTCCCGGGATCGAATGAGCAGTTCTTC.

This clonotype was recorded a few times. The chain is built from TRBV6-1 and TRBJ1-2; D remains ambiguous. Per the germline V gene, CDR1 is MNHNS and CDR2 is SASEGT. V was clipped by 5 bases and J by 0 bases, with 10 bases between them. There are 14 residues in the CDR3. The CDR3 DNA reads TGTGCCAGCAGTCTCAGCCAAGCTAACTATGGCTACACCTTC. Protein sequence: CASSLSQANYGYTF.

This clonotype was seen a few times. This chain joins TRBV7-9 and TRBJ2-7; tentatively, D is TRBD1 (5 bases). The CDR3 length is 13 residues. V was shortened by 2 bases and J by 6 bases, with 11 bases between the two germline ends. Germline CDR1 reads SEHNR; CDR2 reads FQNEAQ (reference sequence). The CDR3 DNA reads TGTGCCAGCAGCTTAAGGGCAGGGCCCGAGCAGTACTTC. Translating it yields CASSLRAGPEQYF.

The gene calls are TRBV18 and TRBJ2-7; a weak D match, TRBD2 (6 bases). The CDR3 is 15 residues long. Between the trimmed V and J ends, which lost 3 bases and 2 bases, there was a span of 14 bases. Germline V gene lookup returns CDR1 KGHSH and CDR2 LQKENI. The CDR3 here is CASSPRGGEAYEQYF. In nucleotides, the CDR3 is TGTGCCAGCTCACCCCGCGGAGGGGAAGCCTACGAGCAGTACTTC.

This clonotype appeared many times. The CDR3: CASSLGTSGSRLRTQYF. The CDR3 DNA reads as TGTGCCAGCAGCTTGGGGACTAGCGGGAGTCGTTTAAGGACCCAGTACTTC. The rearrangement links TRBV5-6 to TRBJ2-5, with TRBD2 matching over 13 bases. The CDR3 spans 17 residues. V lost 0 bases, J lost 7 bases, and 9 bases stayed unmatched. Germline V lookup: CDR1 SGHDT, CDR2 YYEEEE.

This clonotype was counted only a few times. The chain combines TRBV3-1 with TRBJ2-3; D call uncertain. The CDR3 spans 13 residues. Germline CDR1 is LGHDT and CDR2 is YNNKEL (reference sequence). V was cut by 1 base and J by 3 bases, with 5 bases left in between. For the CDR3, the DNA is TGTGCCAGCAGCCAAGTTCTAACAGATACGCAGTATTTT. Its protein is CASSQVLTDTQYF.

This clonotype was seen many times. The CDR3 DNA is TGTGCCAGCAATCCCAGCGGGGTCGTTGATGAGCAGTTCTTC. Its translation is CASNPSGVVDEQFF. The chain employs TRBV28 and TRBJ2-1; 7 nucleotides agree with TRBD2. Germline CDR1 reads MDHEN; CDR2 reads SYDVKM. V dropped 7 bases and J dropped 8; count of bases not matched to a gene: 11. The CDR3 is 14 amino acids.

This clonotype was seen ten or more times. This rearrangement joins TRBV3-1 to TRBJ2-1; 11 nucleotides agree with TRBD2. V dropped 5 bases and J dropped 1; count of bases not matched to a gene: 4. CDR1 and CDR2 (germline): LGHDT, YNNKEL (reference sequence). The CDR3 loop spans 16 amino acids. The CDR3 loop reads CASSTRTSGSYNEQFF. CDR3 nucleotides: TGTGCCAGCAGCACCCGGACTAGCGGGTCCTACAATGAGCAGTTCTTC.

The sample holds a few counts of this clonotype. This chain uses TRBV6-5 with TRBJ2-2; D remains unclear. Germline CDR1 is MNHEY and CDR2 is SVGAGI. With 0 bases removed from V and 4 bases from J, the gap between germline ends came to 12 bases. The CDR3 is made up of 16 amino acids. The CDR3 coding sequence is TGTGCCAGCAGTTACTCGAGCCCACCGGGCACCGGGGAGCTGTTTTTT. Translating gives CASSYSSPPGTGELFF.

This chain uses TRBV29-1 with TRBJ1-1, with unresolved D. V lost 3 bases and J lost 5, with 4 bases in between. The CDR3 length is 10 residues. Germline V gene lookup returns CDR1 SQVTM and CDR2 ANQGSEA. CDR3 residues: CSVDRTEAFF. The CDR3 bases are TGCAGCGTTGACCGGACTGAAGCTTTCTTT.

The chain is built from TRBV5-1 and TRBJ2-1; D call uncertain. CDR3 length equals 15 residues. Germline values: CDR1 SGHRS, CDR2 YFSETQ. Trimming stripped 4 bases from V and 3 bases from J, with 14 bases between. The CDR3 protein is CASSTTSTDYNEQFF. DNA of the CDR3: TGCGCCAGCAGCACCACCAGCACGGACTACAATGAGCAGTTCTTC.

V and J are TRBV2 and TRBJ2-4; a possible D gene is TRBD2 (5 bases). Germline assignment: CDR1 SNHLY and CDR2 FYNNEI. The V gene lost 3 bases and the J gene lost 6 bases, with 6 bases spanning the gap. The CDR3 is made up of 12 amino acids. The CDR3 region is CASSESGNIQYF. The CDR3 DNA reads as TGTGCCAGCAGTGAGAGCGGAAACATTCAGTACTTC.